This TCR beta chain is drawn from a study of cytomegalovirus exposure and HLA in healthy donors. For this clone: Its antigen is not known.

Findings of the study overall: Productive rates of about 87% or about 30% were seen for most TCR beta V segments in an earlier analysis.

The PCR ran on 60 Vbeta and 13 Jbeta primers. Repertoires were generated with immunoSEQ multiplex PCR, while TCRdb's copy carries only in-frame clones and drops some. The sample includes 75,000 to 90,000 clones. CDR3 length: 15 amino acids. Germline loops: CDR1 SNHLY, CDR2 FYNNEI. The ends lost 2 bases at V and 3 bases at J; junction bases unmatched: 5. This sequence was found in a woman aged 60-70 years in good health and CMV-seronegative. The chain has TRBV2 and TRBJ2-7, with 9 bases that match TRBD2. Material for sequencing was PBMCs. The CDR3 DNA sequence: TGTGCCAGCAGTGAAAGTAGCGGGAGCGGCTACGAGCAGTACTTC. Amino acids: CASSESSGSGYEQYF.